This TCR beta chain was identified during a study of blood T cell repertoires in COVID-19. Study as a whole: COVID-19 samples from acute and convalescent phases originated in the United States, Italy and Spain. Sample material is recorded as cDNA or gDNA derived from T cells, B-cell-depleted T cells, or PBMCs.

Per the original methods: Estimation of nucleated cell counts relied on the amplification of reference gene primers. The table came from immunoSEQ multiplex PCR; TCRdb's copy has only in-frame clones and leaves some out. V, J and clone size were drawn from that table, and D and trimming were deduced from the DNA. Of 130,000 to 150,000 clones in the sample, under 90% were seen once. Germline values: CDR1 SGHNT, CDR2 YYREEE (reference sequence). This CDR3 is 17 amino acids long. V lost 0 bases and J lost 5, with 15 bases in between. V gene TRBV5-4 combines with J gene TRBJ2-6, with D possibly TRBD1 on 6 matching bases. The clonotype comes from a human donor in a cohort sampled during active COVID-19. The sequenced sample was peripheral blood. CDR3 DNA: TGTGCCAGCAGCTTGGACGAGCGGACAGTAAGGGCCAACGTCCTGACTTTC. Its protein is CASSLDERTVRANVLTF.